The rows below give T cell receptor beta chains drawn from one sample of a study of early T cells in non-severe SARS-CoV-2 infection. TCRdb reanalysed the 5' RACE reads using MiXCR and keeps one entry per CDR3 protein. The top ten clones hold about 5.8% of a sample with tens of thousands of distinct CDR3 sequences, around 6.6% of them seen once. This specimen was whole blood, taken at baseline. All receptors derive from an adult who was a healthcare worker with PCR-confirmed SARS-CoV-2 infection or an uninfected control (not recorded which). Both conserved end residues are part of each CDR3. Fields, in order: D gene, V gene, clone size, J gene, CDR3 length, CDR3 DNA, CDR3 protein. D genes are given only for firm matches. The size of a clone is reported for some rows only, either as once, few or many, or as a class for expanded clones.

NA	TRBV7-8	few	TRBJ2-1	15	TGTGCCAGCAGCTTAGTCGTCAGTCCTTACAATGAGCAGTTCTTC	CASSLVVSPYNEQFF
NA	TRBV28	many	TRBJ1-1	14	TGTGCCAGCAGTTTCACCAGTCGGGGAACTGAAGCTTTCTTT	CASSFTSRGTEAFF
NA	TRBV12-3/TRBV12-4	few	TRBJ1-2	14	TGTGCCAGCAGTTTAGCCAGCGGGGGTCAAGGCTACACCTTC	CASSLASGGQGYTF
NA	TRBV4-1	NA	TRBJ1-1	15	TGCGCCAGCAGCCAAGCAGCAGGCATGAACACTGAAGCTTTCTTT	CASSQAAGMNTEAFF
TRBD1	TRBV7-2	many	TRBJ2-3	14	TGTGCCAGCAGCCCACGGACAGGGTCAGATACGCAGTATTTT	CASSPRTGSDTQYF
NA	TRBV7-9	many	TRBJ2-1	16	TGTGCCAGCAGCTTTTCGAGGGGGGGCCTCTACAATGAGCAGTTCTTC	CASSFSRGGLYNEQFF
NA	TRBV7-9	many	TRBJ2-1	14	TGTGCCAGCAGCTGGTTAAGTTCCTACAATGAGCAGTTCTTC	CASSWLSSYNEQFF
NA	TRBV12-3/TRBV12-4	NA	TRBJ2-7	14	TGTGCCAGCAGTTTGTCCCTCCCAGCGAGGGAGCAGTACTTC	CASSLSLPAREQYF
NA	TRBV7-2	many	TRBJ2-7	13	TGTGCCAGCAGCTTAGTCTTCTTGTCCGAGCAGTACTTC	CASSLVFLSEQYF
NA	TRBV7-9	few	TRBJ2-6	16	TGTGCCAGCAGCTTAGGGGCGGGATCTGGGGCCAACGTCCTGACTTTC	CASSLGAGSGANVLTF
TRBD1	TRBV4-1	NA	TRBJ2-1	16	TGCGCCAGCAGCCAAGCTCCGGGACAGGGGGGATATGAGCAGTTCTTC	CASSQAPGQGGYEQFF
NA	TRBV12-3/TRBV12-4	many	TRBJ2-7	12	TGTGCCAGCAGTTTTGACGGGAACGAGCAGTACTTC	CASSFDGNEQYF
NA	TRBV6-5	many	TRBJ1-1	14	TGTGCCAGCAGCTACGACAGGAGGGGTACTGAAGCTTTCTTT	CASSYDRRGTEAFF
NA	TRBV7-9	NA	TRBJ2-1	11	TGTGTCAGCAGCTCTTTCGGTGAGCAGTTCTTC	CVSSSFGEQFF
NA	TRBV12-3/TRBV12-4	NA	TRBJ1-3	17	TGTGCCAGCAGTCCCAATTATTGGGGTCTCGATGGAAACACCATATATTTT	CASSPNYWGLDGNTIYF
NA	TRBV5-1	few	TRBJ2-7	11	TGCGCCAGCAGCCCAGCCTACGAGCAGTACTTC	CASSPAYEQYF
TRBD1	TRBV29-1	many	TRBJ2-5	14	TGCAGCGTTGAAGTAAGGCAGGGGGCACTTTCCCAGTACTTC	CSVEVRQGALSQYF
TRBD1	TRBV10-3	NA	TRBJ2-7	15	TGTGCCATCAGTACGGGACAGGGGGCTTCCTACGAGCAGTACTTC	CAISTGQGASYEQYF
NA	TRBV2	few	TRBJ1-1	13	TGTGCCAGCAATGTTTCCCCCTATGGTGAAGCTTTCTTT	CASNVSPYGEAFF
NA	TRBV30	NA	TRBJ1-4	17	TGTGCCTGGATCCACTCAGGGAGGGTAGCGACTAATGAAAAACTGTTTTTT	CAWIHSGRVATNEKLFF
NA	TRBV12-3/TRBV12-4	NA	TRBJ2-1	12	TGTGCCAGCTGCCCCGACTCACCCGAGCAGTTCTTC	CASCPDSPEQFF
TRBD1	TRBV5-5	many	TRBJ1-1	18	TGTGCCAGCAGCTTTCGAGTACGGGACAGGGTAGTCGGCACTGAAGCTTTCTTT	CASSFRVRDRVVGTEAFF
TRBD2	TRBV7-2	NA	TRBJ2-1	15	TGTGCCAGCAGCTTTGTAAAGAGGCCTAGCGGGGAACAGTTCTTC	CASSFVKRPSGEQFF
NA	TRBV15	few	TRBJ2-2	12	TGTGCCACCAGCAGAAACTGGGGGGAGCTGTTTTTT	CATSRNWGELFF
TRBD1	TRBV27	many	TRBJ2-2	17	TGTGCCAGCAGTTTATTGTCGGGACAGGGAAACACCGGGGAGCTGTTTTTT	CASSLLSGQGNTGELFF
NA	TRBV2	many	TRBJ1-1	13	TGTGCCAGCAGTGAACCAGGGTACACTGAAGCTTTCTTT	CASSEPGYTEAFF
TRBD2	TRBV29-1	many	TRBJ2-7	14	TGCAGCGTGCGAAGGGCCCGGACTAGCGATGAGCAGTACTTC	CSVRRARTSDEQYF
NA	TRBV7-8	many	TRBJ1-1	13	TGTGCCAGCAGGCAAGGGCTGAACACTGAAGCTTTCTTT	CASRQGLNTEAFF
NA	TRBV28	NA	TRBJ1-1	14	TGTGCCAGCAGTTGGCTCTTTCTGAACACTGAAGCTTTCTTT	CASSWLFLNTEAFF
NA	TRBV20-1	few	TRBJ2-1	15	TGCAGTGTAGACCTAGGGACTCGAGCTTACAATGAGCAGTTCTTC	CSVDLGTRAYNEQFF
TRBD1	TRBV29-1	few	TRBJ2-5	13	TGCAGCGGGACAGGGGGCGGAGGAGAGACCCAGTACTTC	CSGTGGGGETQYF
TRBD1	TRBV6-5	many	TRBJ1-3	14	TGTGCCAGCTTTCGACAGGGAGGTGGAAACACCATATATTTT	CASFRQGGGNTIYF
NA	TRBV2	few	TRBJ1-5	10	TGTGCCAACTTGAATCAGCCCCAGCATTTT	CANLNQPQHF
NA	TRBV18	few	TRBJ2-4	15	TGTGCCAGCTCAACAGGGAGGGAAGAAGAGGACATTCAGTACTTC	CASSTGREEEDIQYF
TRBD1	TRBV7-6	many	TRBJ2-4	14	TGTGCCAGCAGCTTATACACAGGGGATCGGATTCAGTACTTC	CASSLYTGDRIQYF
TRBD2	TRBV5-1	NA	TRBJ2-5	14	TGCGCCAGCAGTGGTGGGACTAGCGGGGAGACCCAGTACTTC	CASSGGTSGETQYF
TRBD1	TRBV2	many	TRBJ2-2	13	TGTGCCAGCAGTGGACAGGGGCACGGGGAGCTGTTTTTT	CASSGQGHGELFF
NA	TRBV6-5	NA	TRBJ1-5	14	TGTGCCAGCAGTTACCTGGGCCGGGGGCAGCCCCAGCATTTT	CASSYLGRGQPQHF
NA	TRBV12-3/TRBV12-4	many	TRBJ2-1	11	TGTGCCAGCAGTTTAGCCAATGAGCAGTTCTTC	CASSLANEQFF
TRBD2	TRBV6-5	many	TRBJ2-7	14	TGTGCCAGCAAGGGGACTAGCGGGTCCTACGAGCAGTACTTC	CASKGTSGSYEQYF
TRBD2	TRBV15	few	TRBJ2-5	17	TGTGCCACCAGCAGAGATCGGCGAGGACTAGCTCGGGAGACCCAGTACTTC	CATSRDRRGLARETQYF
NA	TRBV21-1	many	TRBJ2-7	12	TGTGCCAGCACCCTTAGCTCCTACGAGCAGTACTTC	CASTLSSYEQYF
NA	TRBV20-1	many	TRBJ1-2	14	TGCAGTGCCTCTCTAGCGGCAGAGAACTATGGCTACACCTTC	CSASLAAENYGYTF
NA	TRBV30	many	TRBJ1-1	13	TGTGCCTGGAGTCCACCCCAGGGGCCTGAAGCTTTCTTT	CAWSPPQGPEAFF
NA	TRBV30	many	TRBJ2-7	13	TGTGCCTGGAGTGTACACGTCTCCTACGAGCAGTACTTC	CAWSVHVSYEQYF